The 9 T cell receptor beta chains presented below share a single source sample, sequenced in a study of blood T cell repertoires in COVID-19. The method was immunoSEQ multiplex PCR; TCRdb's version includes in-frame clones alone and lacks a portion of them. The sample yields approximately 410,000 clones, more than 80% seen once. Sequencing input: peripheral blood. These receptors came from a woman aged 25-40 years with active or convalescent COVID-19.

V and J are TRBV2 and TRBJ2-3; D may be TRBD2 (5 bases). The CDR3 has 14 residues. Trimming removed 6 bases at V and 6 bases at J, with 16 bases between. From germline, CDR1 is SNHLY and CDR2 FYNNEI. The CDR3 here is CASSVGPSGDTQYF. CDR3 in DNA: TGTGCCAGCAGCGTTGGACCCTCGGGGGATACGCAGTATTTT.

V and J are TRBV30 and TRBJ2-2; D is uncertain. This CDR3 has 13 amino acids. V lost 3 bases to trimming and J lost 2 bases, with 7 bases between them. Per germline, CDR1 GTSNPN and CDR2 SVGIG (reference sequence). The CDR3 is CAWRYRNTGELFF. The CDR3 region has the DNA TGTGCCTGGAGATACAGAAACACCGGGGAGCTGTTTTTT.

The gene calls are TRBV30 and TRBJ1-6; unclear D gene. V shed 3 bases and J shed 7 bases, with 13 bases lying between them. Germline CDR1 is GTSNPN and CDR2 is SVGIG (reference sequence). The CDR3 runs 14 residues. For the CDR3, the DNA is TGTGCCTGGAGCTTCGCGGGTGGGAATTCACCCCTCCACTTT. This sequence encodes CAWSFAGGNSPLHF. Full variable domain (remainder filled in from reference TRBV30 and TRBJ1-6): SQTIHQWPATLVQPVGSPLSLECTVEGTSNPNLYWYRQAAGRGLQLLFYSVGIGQISSEVPQNLSASRPQDRQFILSSKKLLLSDSGFYLCAWSFAGGNSPLHFGNGTRLTVT.

CDR3 sequence (DNA): TGTGCCAGCAGCCAAGCGCGTTTGGGAGGGGGAGTCTCCGAGCAGTACTTC. It specifies CASSQARLGGGVSEQYF. The chain combines TRBV4-2 with TRBJ2-7; tentative D call: TRBD2 (7 bases). Germline lookup yields CDR1 LGHNA and CDR2 YNFKEQ. V was cut by 1 base and J by 6 bases, with 22 bases left in between. This CDR3 spans 17 amino acids.

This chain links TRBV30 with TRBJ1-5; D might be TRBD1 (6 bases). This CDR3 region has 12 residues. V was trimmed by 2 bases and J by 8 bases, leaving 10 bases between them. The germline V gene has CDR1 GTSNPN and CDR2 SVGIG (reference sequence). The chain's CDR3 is CAWSSQGKPQHF. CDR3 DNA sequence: TGTGCCTGGAGTTCGCAGGGGAAGCCCCAGCATTTT.

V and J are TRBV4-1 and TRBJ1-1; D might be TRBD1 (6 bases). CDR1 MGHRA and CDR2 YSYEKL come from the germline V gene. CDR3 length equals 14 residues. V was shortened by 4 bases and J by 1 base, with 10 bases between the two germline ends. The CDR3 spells CASSRTGRNTEAFF. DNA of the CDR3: TGCGCCAGCAGCCGTACAGGGAGGAACACTGAAGCTTTCTTT.

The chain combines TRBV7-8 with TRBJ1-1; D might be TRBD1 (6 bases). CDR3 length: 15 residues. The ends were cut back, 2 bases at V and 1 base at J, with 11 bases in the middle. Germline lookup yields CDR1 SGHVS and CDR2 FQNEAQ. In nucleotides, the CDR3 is TGTGCCAGCAGCTTACTGGCAGGGGAGAACACTGAAGCTTTCTTT. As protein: CASSLLAGENTEAFF.

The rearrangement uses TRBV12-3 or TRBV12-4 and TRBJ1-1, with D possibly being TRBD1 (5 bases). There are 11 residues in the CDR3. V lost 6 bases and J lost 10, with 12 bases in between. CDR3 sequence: CASSMGPRAFF. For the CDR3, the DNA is TGTGCCAGCAGCATGGGGCCGAGAGCTTTCTTT.

The CDR3 nucleotides are TGTGCCAGCAATACCGGGACAGGGGGTTCCTACGAGCAGTACTTC. Its translation: CASNTGTGGSYEQYF. The chain combines TRBV6-5 with TRBJ2-7; TRBD1 agrees at 11 bases. The CDR3 sequence is 15 residues long. CDR1 MNHEY and CDR2 SVGAGI come from the germline V gene. V gave up 7 bases and J gave up 1 base; unmatched junction bases: 6.